These T cell receptor beta chains were read from a single sample in a study of T cells in Graves' hyperthyroidism and ophthalmopathy. A single record per CDR3 protein comes from TCRdb applying MiXCR to the multiplex PCR reads. The sample has 550,000 to 800,000 distinct CDR3 sequences; roughly 17% are singletons. Input material: blood. The receptors derive from a man aged 50 to 60 with Graves' hyperthyroidism. Both conserved end residues are part of each CDR3. A D gene is named only where the DNA matches it firmly.

d_call v_call cdr3_aa
TRBD1 TRBV4-3 CASSQFAGQGNYGYTF
TRBD2 TRBV20-1 CSAKRDSNAGELFF
- TRBV6-1 CASSSLGAGELFF
TRBD1 TRBV11-2 CASSPTGGGWTEASF
- TRBV13 CASSRGDRDYEQYF
- TRBV7-3 CASSSGLRTPAGKFF
TRBD2 TRBV10-3 CAISGLAESYEQYF
- TRBV6-1 CASSFQQGWYGYTF
- TRBV6-1 CASIIAAWGGNEQYF
- TRBV6-5 CASSYVLGGGDTQYF
- TRBV24-1 CATSRGEGNQPQHF
TRBD2 TRBV12-3/TRBV12-4 CASRLAGEGYEQFF
TRBD2 TRBV30 CAWSGLAGLYNEQFF
TRBD1 TRBV28 CASRTGQGFYGYTF
TRBD2 TRBV7-2 CASSFLTSGRPHTGELFF
- TRBV6-5 CASSYAGQNTEAFF
- TRBV7-9 CASRDRASYEQYF
TRBD2 TRBV7-3 CASSLTYTSAPYEQYF
TRBD2 TRBV7-4 CASSLPETSGYQETQYF
- TRBV5-1 CASSFDKAGLSTDTQYF
- TRBV5-4 CASSLAGNDEAFF
- TRBV27 CASSRGALGAYEQYF
- TRBV11-2 CASSARQGTENTEAFF
TRBD1 TRBV7-9 CASSPTGQGAYEQYF
- TRBV11-2 CASSLDSAAYEQFF
- TRBV14 CASSQVPRSSYEQYF
- TRBV28 CASFPKVAAFRRLYGYTF
- TRBV6-9 CASSDSHLPRANCGYTF
- TRBV28 CASSLGKSYGYTF
TRBD2 TRBV11-3 CASSQGLAVSYEQYF
- TRBV19 CASNNRAVGSYEQYF
- TRBV3-1 CASRAGGRGTEAFF
TRBD2 TRBV9 CASSVAGSGSRDEQYF
- TRBV4-3 CASSQGMAMEAYEQYF
TRBD2 TRBV9 CASSVEGSGSPTDTQYF
TRBD2 TRBV28 CASSTSGISYEQYF
TRBD2 TRBV11-3 CASSLDPSGSSEQFF
TRBD2 TRBV15 CATSRDEASGGGQYF
- TRBV14 CASNLYSNQPQHF
- TRBV10-3 CAISESTPRGNEQFF
- TRBV19 CASSIVRQSEAFF
- TRBV12-3/TRBV12-4 CASSIDPQARNQPQHF
- TRBV6-1 CASSDLDMNTEAFF
- TRBV6-1 CASSSLPGPRGPYEQYF